This T cell receptor (beta chain) was captured by sequencing in a study of cytomegalovirus exposure and HLA in healthy donors. This clone occurred once. The antigen remains unidentified. Broader study findings: Through in vitro validation, a few CMV-associated chains were shown to be specific for CMV antigens. A later analysis found first-cohort TCR clusters tended to co-occur in the 95 to 150 validation repertoires.

Assay: immunoSEQ multiplex PCR; the TCRdb copy retains only in-frame clones and omits some. The sample has roughly 60,000 clones, around 94% seen once; the top ten hold about 2.2%. The ends were cut back, 6 bases at V and 1 base at J, with 18 bases in the middle. CDR3 length: 16 residues. Germline CDR1 reads MDHEN; CDR2 reads SYDVKM. The chain combines TRBV28 with TRBJ1-2, with a weak D call TRBD1 (5 bases). Material: PBMCs. The TCR comes from a man in his late teens or twenties in good health and CMV-seronegative. Here the CDR3 reads CASSPLLGDFNYGYTF. CDR3 DNA sequence: TGTGCCAGCAGCCCCCTACTGGGGGACTTTAACTATGGCTACACCTTC.